Sequencing of this T cell receptor (beta chain) was carried out in a study of blood T cell repertoires in COVID-19. Study overall: Material from acute and convalescent COVID-19 was sourced from the United States, Italy and Spain. Sources were T cells, B-cell-depleted T cells, or PBMCs; the material itself was cDNA or gDNA.

The CDR3 is 15 amino acids. CDR1 is SSHAT, CDR2 FNYEAQ, per germline (reference sequence). Trimming removed 7 bases at V and 0 bases at J, with 13 bases between. Original processing notes: Reference gene primers were amplified, and this amplification served to estimate nucleated cell counts. TCRdb's copy holds only in-frame clones and misses some; the assay was immunoSEQ multiplex PCR. V, J and clone size derive from that table, while D and trimming were established from the DNA sequence. Of tens of thousands of clones listed, 84% were seen once; the top ten hold 20% to 25%. This chain joins TRBV7-7 and TRBJ2-1; D unresolved. The specimen was peripheral blood. This receptor was obtained from a man aged 60 to 69 with acute or convalescent COVID-19. This CDR3 is CASTPQLSSYNEQFF. CDR3 coding DNA: TGTGCCAGCACACCTCAATTGAGCTCCTACAATGAGCAGTTCTTC. The variable domain in full, with the rest retrieved from reference TRBV7-7 and TRBJ2-1, is GAGVSQSPRYKVTKRGQDVTLRCDPISSHATLYWYQQALGQGPEFLTYFNYEAQPDKSGLPSDRFSAERPEGSISTLTIQRTEQRDSAMYRCASTPQLSSYNEQFFGPGTRLTVL.